A selection of T cell receptor beta chains follows, all from one sample in a study of cytomegalovirus exposure and HLA in healthy donors. Measured with immunoSEQ multiplex PCR; TCRdb has only the in-frame clones, and not every one. Here the sample spans about 160,000 clones, 70% to 80% being singletons. The sample taken for sequencing was PBMCs. These receptors all stem from a woman in her 50s in good health and CMV-seronegative. Each CDR3 is given with its conserved first and last residue. The size of a clone is reported for some rows only, either as once, few or many, or as a class for expanded clones.

CAWSAGGGGIGGYTF TRBJ1-2 TRBV30 few 15
CAWSRRTGLDSPLHF TRBJ1-6 TRBV30 NA 15
CACRQGKRMNTEAFF TRBJ1-1 TRBV30 NA 15
CASSYPSGSVPDTQYF TRBJ2-3 TRBV7-9 NA 16
CASSQDETGVQPQHF TRBJ1-5 TRBV4-1 few 15
CASSLVPGDGYTF TRBJ1-2 TRBV5-6 NA 13
CASSQRQVNTGELFF TRBJ2-2 TRBV4-3 NA 15
CASSSVQGASRGYTF TRBJ1-2 TRBV5-6 NA 15
CASLSGKLFF TRBJ1-4 TRBV2 few 10
CAISTGEPYEQYF TRBJ2-7 TRBV10-3 NA 13
CASSRVGGGSKNIQYF TRBJ2-4 TRBV7-2 NA 16
CASSSGTGGSTDTQYF TRBJ2-3 TRBV5-8 NA 16
CASSGGGNTEAFF TRBJ1-1 TRBV7-3 NA 13
CASRQAPNTGELFF TRBJ2-2 TRBV9 NA 14
CASSLGLTNTGELFF TRBJ2-2 TRBV11-3 NA 15
CASSSGGGLNTEAFF TRBJ1-1 TRBV5-1 few 15
CASSLQGHEQYF TRBJ2-7 TRBV7-9 NA 12
CASSQTGPGDTQYF TRBJ2-3 TRBV11-3 NA 14
CASSGNSGSIGSSYNEQFF TRBJ2-1 TRBV28 NA 19
CASSDSNGNYGYTF TRBJ1-2 TRBV18 NA 14
CASSPIAGGPTDTQYF TRBJ2-3 TRBV5-1 NA 16
CASSLGQSPSYEQYF TRBJ2-7 TRBV5-6 NA 15
CASSQLWTSGRAGSDTQYF TRBJ2-3 TRBV4-1 NA 19
CASSLVSGDSGNTIYF TRBJ1-3 TRBV5-1 NA 16
CATSTGNQPQHF TRBJ1-5 TRBV15 NA 12
CASRREGVYEQYF TRBJ2-7 TRBV6-6 once 13
CASSIGGRGWSEAFF TRBJ1-1 TRBV19 NA 15
CASSFSRYEQYF NA TRBV7-2 NA 12
CASFWGTARDEQFF TRBJ2-1 TRBV6-6 NA 14
CASSDSTAGELFF TRBJ2-2 TRBV6-4 NA 13
CASSQGLAGQETQYF TRBJ2-5 TRBV5-1 NA 15